What follows is one T cell receptor (beta chain) and its context. Its specificity is unknown. It was considered stable Graves' hyperthyroidism when ophthalmopathy did not progress within 18 months. The hyperthyroidism was newly diagnosed and had lasted under 2 months; the patients were aged 18 to 65. This sample is part of a study of T cells in Graves' hyperthyroidism and ophthalmopathy. For the study at large: Peripheral blood was taken when the disease was first diagnosed, before any treatment began.

Amplified TCR beta CDR3 regions came from RNA transcripts. RT-PCR in the first round (using the HTBI primer set) targeted the TCR CDR3. Via MiXCR, TCRdb re-called the multiplex PCR reads, giving one row per CDR3 protein. The sample carries around 200,000 distinct CDR3 sequences, 17% recorded once. The study, taken as a whole, reports: Clonotypes that were expanded in thyroid above 0.001 mostly appeared in blood too.

CDR1 SGHVS and CDR2 FQNEAQ come from the germline V gene. The CDR3 contains 15 residues. Losses at the gene ends were 5 bases for V and 3 bases for J; bases not matched to a gene: 8. The chain is built from TRBV7-8 and TRBJ2-7; the match to TRBD2 covers 9 bases. Sequencing input: blood. This sequence was found in a woman aged 50 to 60 with Graves' hyperthyroidism. The CDR3 nucleotides are TGTGCCAGCAGCCCAAAGCTAGCGGGAATCTACGAGCAGTACTTC. Its translation is CASSPKLAGIYEQYF.